This entry lists 3 T cell receptor beta chains sequenced from one sample in a study of blood T cell repertoires in COVID-19. The method was immunoSEQ multiplex PCR; TCRdb's version includes in-frame clones alone and lacks a portion of them. Of about 150,000 clones in the sample, around 83% were seen once. Sequenced: peripheral blood. Receptor source: a human donor with acute or convalescent COVID-19. The donor label of this sample is uncertain.

The chain couples TRBV7-2 to TRBJ1-5, with D possibly TRBD1 on 5 matching bases. The germline gives CDR1 SGHTA, CDR2 FQGNSA. The length of the CDR3 is 18 residues. The V end was cut by 2 bases, the J end by 0 bases, with 17 bases between. CDR3 sequence (DNA): TGTGCCAGCAGCTTAAGGCCCTCGGGGGGTCATAGCAATCAGCCCCAGCATTTT. It encodes CASSLRPSGGHSNQPQHF.

This chain uses TRBV28 with TRBJ2-7; D call uncertain. The germline CDR1 and CDR2 sequences are MDHEN and SYDVKM. This CDR3 spans 15 amino acids. V was clipped by 5 bases and J by 0 bases, with 14 bases between them. CDR3 coding DNA: TGTGCCAGCAGTCCCCCGGCTAGTCGCTCCTACGAGCAGTACTTC. Protein sequence: CASSPPASRSYEQYF.

The chain joins TRBV6-2 or TRBV6-3 to TRBJ1-5; TRBD1 matches 7 bases. CDR1 and CDR2 from the germline V gene are MNHEY and SVGEGT. CDR3 length: 16 residues. The junction had 7 bases not matched to a gene; V was cut back by 5 bases and J by 0 bases. In DNA, the CDR3 is TGTGCCAGCAGTAGAACAGGGACAGATAGCAATCAGCCCCAGCATTTT. It specifies CASSRTGTDSNQPQHF.